Below, 23 T cell receptor beta chains from the same sample are listed, as sequenced in a study of T cell responses to AZD1222 COVID-19 vaccine. Measured with immunoSEQ multiplex PCR; TCRdb has only the in-frame clones, and not every one. The sample lists about 140,000 clones, about 90% occurring once. The sequences come from peripheral blood, collected on day 0 of AZD1222 vaccination. Every receptor here comes from an adult in good health.

The V gene is TRBV28, the J gene TRBJ1-1; TRBD1 might be the D (6 bases). Germline V lookup: CDR1 MDHEN, CDR2 SYDVKM. This CDR3 contains 12 residues. V was trimmed by 5 bases and J by 14 bases, leaving 18 bases between them. The CDR3 DNA reads as TGTGCCAGCAGTCGATTATCAACAGGGATGTTCTTT. It translates to CASSRLSTGMFF.

For the CDR3, the DNA is TGTGCCAGCTCCCCGAACCCGTTAGCGGGAGTCAATGAGCAGTTCTTC. Its translation is CASSPNPLAGVNEQFF. The chain links TRBV18 to TRBJ2-1, with 9 bases identical to TRBD2. The germline V gene has CDR1 KGHSH and CDR2 LQKENI. CDR3 length: 16 residues. Trimming cost V 6 bases and J 6 bases; bases outside gene matches: 12.

This chain joins TRBV30 and TRBJ1-5, with TRBD1 identical over 9 bases. The CDR3 length is 13 residues. Germline V gene sequence: CDR1 GTSNPN, CDR2 SVGIG (reference sequence). The trim removed 5 bases at V and 3 bases at J, leaving 2 bases unmatched. The CDR3 sequence is CAWGTGINQPQHF. DNA of the CDR3: TGTGCCTGGGGGACAGGGATCAATCAGCCCCAGCATTTT.

This chain uses TRBV27 with TRBJ1-1; D is unresolved. V was clipped by 3 bases and J by 1 base, with 6 bases between them. In germline, CDR1 is MNHEY, CDR2 SMNVEV (reference sequence). The length of the CDR3 is 13 residues. In nucleotides, the CDR3 is TGTGCCAGCAGTTTCAGCGGGAACACTGAAGCTTTCTTT. Its translation: CASSFSGNTEAFF.

V is TRBV27 and J is TRBJ1-2; D may be TRBD1 (5 bases). The V gene lost 4 bases and the J gene lost 8 bases, with 11 bases spanning the gap. The germline V gene has CDR1 MNHEY and CDR2 SMNVEV (reference sequence). The CDR3 consists of 12 residues. CDR3 DNA sequence: TGTGCCAGCAGTTCGGGCCGGGGGGGCTACACCTTC. Translation: CASSSGRGGYTF.

The rearrangement links TRBV19 to TRBJ1-2, with a tentative D call TRBD1 (5 bases). This CDR3 spans 15 amino acids. The germline V gene encodes CDR1 LNHDA and CDR2 SQIVND (reference sequence). The V end lost 3 bases, the J end lost 3 bases, and 14 bases lay between the germline ends. The CDR3 loop reads CASSIGQGGDYGYTF. The DNA for the CDR3 is TGTGCCAGTAGTATTGGGCAGGGTGGCGACTATGGCTACACCTTC.

This sequence joins TRBV27 and TRBJ2-1; 7 bases map to TRBD2. CDR3 length: 15 residues. Germline trimming cut 3 bases from V and 3 bases from J; bases unmatched to any gene: 5. Germline V gene data show CDR1 as MNHEY and CDR2 as SMNVEV (reference sequence). The CDR3 DNA reads TGTGCCAGCAGTTTGGGCGGGAGCTTCTACAATGAGCAGTTCTTC. Protein: CASSLGGSFYNEQFF.

The chain recombines TRBV30 with TRBJ2-3; D uncertain. Trimming pared 0 bases from V and 0 bases from J, leaving 13 bases between. This CDR3 has 16 amino acids. CDR1 and CDR2 (germline): GTSNPN, SVGIG (reference sequence). The CDR3 nucleotides read TGTGCCTGGAGTGTACGAGTTTCCACTAGCACAGATACGCAGTATTTT. Translation gives CAWSVRVSTSTDTQYF.

This clone appeared once. V gene TRBV5-1 combines with J gene TRBJ1-2; 9 positions agree with TRBD1. V dropped 3 bases and J dropped 4; count of bases not matched to a gene: 10. The CDR3 is 16 residues long. CDR1 and CDR2 from the germline V gene are SGHRS and YFSETQ. The CDR3 bases are TGCGCCAGCAGCTCTACCGTCCCGGGACAGGGCTATGGCTACACCTTC. Its protein is CASSSTVPGQGYGYTF.

V and J are TRBV18 and TRBJ2-7, with 8 bases fitting TRBD2. The CDR3 runs to 16 residues. CDR1 is KGHSH and CDR2 is LQKENI in the germline V gene. J was trimmed by 0 bases and V by 0 bases; bases with no gene match: 4. The CDR3 DNA reads TGTGCCAGCTCACCACCTGTAGCGGGGACCTCCTACGAGCAGTACTTC. Protein sequence: CASSPPVAGTSYEQYF. The full variable domain, completed using reference TRBV18 and TRBJ2-7, is NAGVMQNPRHLVRRRGQEARLRCSPMKGHSHVYWYRQLPEEGLKFMVYLQKENIIDESGMPKERFSAEFPKEGPSILRIQQVVRGDSAAYFCASSPPVAGTSYEQYFGPGTRLTVT.

This clone occurred a few times. This chain links TRBV7-9 with TRBJ1-1; TRBD1 matches 10 bases. The CDR3 consists of 16 residues. CDR1 is SEHNR and CDR2 is FQNEAQ in the germline V gene (reference sequence). The trim removed 5 bases at V and 1 base at J, leaving 7 bases unmatched. CDR3 residues: CASSPRRQGANTEAFF. The CDR3 DNA is TGTGCCAGCAGCCCCCGCAGACAGGGGGCGAACACTGAAGCTTTCTTT.

The chain's CDR3 is CATGLAGEYNEQFF. The CDR3 nucleotides read TGTGCTACTGGCCTAGCGGGAGAGTACAATGAGCAGTTCTTC. The V and J genes are TRBV12-5 and TRBJ2-1; 10 bases agree with TRBD2. Germline V lookup: CDR1 LGHNT, CDR2 FRNRAP. The CDR3 has 14 residues. The ends lost 10 bases at V and 4 bases at J; junction bases unmatched: 7.

The CDR3 region is CAWSPQGLVYEQYF. As DNA, the CDR3 is TGTGCCTGGAGTCCCCAGGGGCTAGTCTACGAGCAGTACTTC. The gene calls are TRBV30 and TRBJ2-7; possibly TRBD1 for D (6 bases). Germline assignment: CDR1 GTSNPN and CDR2 SVGIG (reference sequence). The CDR3 length is 14 residues. With 2 bases removed from V and 3 bases from J, the gap between germline ends came to 14 bases.

CDR3 nucleotide sequence: TGTGCCAGTAGTGCACCCACACCTCCGGAAAAACTGTTTTTT. Its protein is CASSAPTPPEKLFF. This chain joins TRBV19 and TRBJ1-4, with unresolved D. Trimming pared 5 bases from V and 8 bases from J, leaving 15 bases between. This CDR3 comprises 14 residues. From germline, CDR1 is LNHDA and CDR2 SQIVND (reference sequence).

The V call is TRBV2, the J call TRBJ1-2; 8 bases map to TRBD1. The V gene's germline CDR1 is SNHLY and CDR2 FYNNEI. The V gene end was trimmed by 6 bases and the J gene end by 14 bases; junction bases not matched to a gene: 17. The CDR3 runs to 14 residues. CDR3 DNA: TGTGCCAGCAGGGGGCTAAAAAACAGGGGGACGTCGACCTTC. Amino acids: CASRGLKNRGTSTF.

The CDR3 nucleotides read TGTGCCAGCGGCGGGAGGGACACTGAAGCTTTCTTT. Protein product: CASGGRDTEAFF. The genes are TRBV2 and TRBJ1-1; no clear D. The CDR3 contains 12 residues. Trimming removed 8 bases from V and 3 bases from J, with 10 bases in between. CDR1 and CDR2 from the germline V gene are SNHLY and FYNNEI. The full variable domain, its missing parts supplied by reference TRBV2 and TRBJ1-1, is EPEVTQTPSHQVTQMGQEVILRCVPISNHLYFYWYRQILGQKVEFLVSFYNNEISEKSEIFDDQFSVERPDGSNFTLKIRSTKLEDSAMYFCASGGRDTEAFFGQGTRLTVV.

CDR3 bases: TGTGCCAGCAGCCAAGAGGCCTATTCACCCCTCCACTTT. It encodes CASSQEAYSPLHF. This chain uses TRBV4-2 with TRBJ1-6, with unresolved D. Trimming removed 0 bases at V and 8 bases at J, with 5 bases between. CDR1 and CDR2 from the germline V gene are LGHNA and YNFKEQ. This CDR3 region has 13 residues.

The J gene is TRBJ2-3, the V gene TRBV29-1; D is possibly TRBD1 or TRBD2 (5 bases each). Germline V CDR1 and CDR2: SQVTM, ANQGSEA. The CDR3 is 15 amino acids. The V end lost 5 bases, the J end lost 0 bases, and 15 bases lay between the germline ends. The CDR3 sequence: CSVRAGTTSTDTQYF. DNA for the CDR3: TGCAGCGTTCGGGCAGGGACGACTAGCACAGATACGCAGTATTTT.

The chain uses TRBV6-5 and TRBJ1-2; no reliable D call. This CDR3 comprises 13 residues. The germline CDR1 and CDR2 sequences are MNHEY and SVGAGI. Between the trimmed V and J ends, which lost 0 bases and 4 bases, there was a span of 6 bases. CDR3 DNA sequence: TGTGCCAGCAGTTACTCTGGCGGCTATGGCTACACCTTC. It yields the protein CASSYSGGYGYTF.

The genes are TRBV25-1 and TRBJ2-7; D is ambiguous. This CDR3 is 11 amino acids long. Germline V gene data show CDR1 as MGHDK and CDR2 as SYGVNS. Trimming removed 6 bases from V and 1 base from J, with 4 bases in between. CDR3 residues: CASSPSYEQYF. The CDR3 DNA reads TGTGCCAGCAGCCCATCCTACGAGCAGTACTTC.

This chain uses TRBV2 with TRBJ2-5; D gene unclear. The CDR3 is 13 amino acids. Germline V CDR1 and CDR2: SNHLY, FYNNEI. Trimming pared 4 bases from V and 5 bases from J, leaving 11 bases between. The CDR3 is CASSGSSGETQYF. The CDR3 coding sequence is TGTGCCAGCAGTGGATCTAGTGGGGAGACCCAGTACTTC.

The chain joins TRBV11-3 to TRBJ2-7, with 9 bases that match TRBD1. J was trimmed by 5 bases and V by 6 bases; bases with no gene match: 8. The CDR3 runs 14 residues. Germline values: CDR1 SGHNT, CDR2 YENEEA. In DNA, the CDR3 is TGTGCCAGCAGTCCCCGGGACAGGGCCCACGAGCAGTACTTC. This gives the protein CASSPRDRAHEQYF.

The chain joins TRBV12-3 or TRBV12-4 to TRBJ2-3; D call uncertain. This CDR3 spans 13 amino acids. V was shortened by 8 bases and J by 2 bases, with 11 bases between the two germline ends. The CDR3 DNA sequence: TGTGCCAGCGAAAGGCGAAACACAGATACGCAGTATTTT. Its protein product is CASERRNTDTQYF.